These T cell receptor beta chains were read from a single sample in a study of blood T cell repertoires in COVID-19. This table comes from immunoSEQ multiplex PCR, and its TCRdb copy is limited to in-frame clones, with some not included. The sample yields around 60,000 clones, around 90% seen once. Sequences were obtained from peripheral blood. Receptors originate from a woman older than 75 with active COVID-19. Each CDR3 is given with its conserved first and last residue. Each record gives: clone size, V gene, J gene, D gene, CDR3 protein, CDR3 DNA. The D gene is left open where the match is weak. The size field is filled for only some rows; it gives once, few, many or a size class.

clone size: NA; V gene: TRBV11-2; J gene: TRBJ2-5; D gene: NA; CDR3 protein: CASSLGAQETQYF; CDR3 DNA: TGTGCCAGCAGCTTAGGGGCCCAAGAGACCCAGTACTTC
clone size: NA; V gene: TRBV6-5; J gene: TRBJ2-7; D gene: NA; CDR3 protein: CASSYSRFMGPYEQYF; CDR3 DNA: TGTGCCAGCAGTTACTCGAGATTCATGGGGCCCTACGAGCAGTACTTC
clone size: NA; V gene: TRBV6-6; J gene: TRBJ1-1; D gene: NA; CDR3 protein: CASSYLQSTEAFF; CDR3 DNA: TGTGCCAGCAGTTACCTTCAGTCCACTGAAGCTTTCTTT
clone size: few; V gene: TRBV7-9; J gene: TRBJ2-5; D gene: TRBD2; CDR3 protein: CASSGTRGETQYF; CDR3 DNA: TGTGCCAGCAGCGGGACTAGGGGAGAGACCCAGTACTTC
clone size: NA; V gene: TRBV7-2; J gene: TRBJ2-7; D gene: NA; CDR3 protein: CASSPGTQSYEQYF; CDR3 DNA: TGTGCCAGCAGCCCCGGGACACAATCCTACGAGCAGTACTTC
clone size: NA; V gene: TRBV5-1; J gene: TRBJ2-3; D gene: NA; CDR3 protein: CASSVRLGPGDTQYF; CDR3 DNA: TGCGCCAGCAGCGTGAGGCTGGGGCCGGGAGATACGCAGTATTTT
clone size: NA; V gene: TRBV10-2; J gene: TRBJ2-2; D gene: TRBD2; CDR3 protein: CASNSGRGTGELFF; CDR3 DNA: TGCGCCAGCAATAGCGGGAGGGGAACCGGGGAGCTGTTTTTT
clone size: NA; V gene: TRBV5-6; J gene: TRBJ1-2; D gene: NA; CDR3 protein: CASSFAPGVLGYGYTF; CDR3 DNA: TGTGCCAGCAGCTTCGCCCCAGGGGTATTAGGCTATGGCTACACCTTC
clone size: NA; V gene: TRBV19; J gene: TRBJ2-1; D gene: TRBD1; CDR3 protein: CASSRTGGGSLSNEQFF; CDR3 DNA: TGTGCCAGTAGTCGGACAGGGGGTGGTTCCCTCTCCAATGAGCAGTTCTTC
clone size: NA; V gene: TRBV7-9; J gene: TRBJ2-3; D gene: TRBD2; CDR3 protein: CASSGPGLAGRVTDTQYF; CDR3 DNA: TGTGCCAGCAGCGGACCGGGACTAGCGGGACGAGTCACAGATACGCAGTATTTT
clone size: NA; V gene: TRBV2; J gene: TRBJ2-1; D gene: TRBD1; CDR3 protein: CASSDDREYNEQFF; CDR3 DNA: TGTGCCAGCAGTGACGACAGGGAATACAATGAGCAGTTCTTC
clone size: NA; V gene: TRBV2; J gene: TRBJ2-6; D gene: TRBD1; CDR3 protein: CASSPGQVSSGANVLTF; CDR3 DNA: TGTGCCAGCAGTCCGGGACAGGTCAGCTCTGGGGCCAACGTCCTGACTTTC
clone size: once; V gene: TRBV5-1; J gene: TRBJ2-7; D gene: TRBD1; CDR3 protein: CASSLVGGTYEQYF; CDR3 DNA: TGCGCCAGCAGCTTGGTAGGGGGCACCTACGAGCAGTACTTC
clone size: NA; V gene: TRBV11-1; J gene: TRBJ1-1; D gene: NA; CDR3 protein: CASSLGGLAFF; CDR3 DNA: TGTGCCAGCAGCTTAGGGGGCTTAGCTTTCTTT
clone size: NA; V gene: TRBV30; J gene: TRBJ2-1; D gene: TRBD2; CDR3 protein: CAWEGGVSYNEQFF; CDR3 DNA: TGTGCCTGGGAGGGAGGGGTCTCCTACAATGAGCAGTTCTTC
clone size: NA; V gene: TRBV6-5; J gene: TRBJ1-1; D gene: NA; CDR3 protein: CASKKGLGTEAFF; CDR3 DNA: TGTGCCAGCAAAAAGGGGCTGGGCACTGAAGCTTTCTTT
clone size: NA; V gene: TRBV30; J gene: TRBJ2-1; D gene: TRBD2; CDR3 protein: CAWNGGGEQFF; CDR3 DNA: TGTGCCTGGAACGGGGGGGGAGAGCAGTTCTTC
clone size: once; V gene: TRBV21-1; J gene: TRBJ2-5; D gene: NA; CDR3 protein: CATMAQREQTQYF; CDR3 DNA: TGTGCCACCATGGCCCAGAGGGAGCAGACCCAGTACTTC
clone size: NA; V gene: TRBV6-1; J gene: TRBJ1-4; D gene: NA; CDR3 protein: CASSEGIQGLYEKLFF; CDR3 DNA: TGTGCCAGCAGTGAAGGGATCCAGGGGCTCTACGAAAAACTGTTTTTT
clone size: NA; V gene: TRBV5-1; J gene: TRBJ2-5; D gene: TRBD1; CDR3 protein: CASSIGTGTQETQYF; CDR3 DNA: TGCGCCAGCAGTATCGGGACAGGGACTCAAGAGACCCAGTACTTC
clone size: NA; V gene: TRBV13; J gene: TRBJ2-5; D gene: NA; CDR3 protein: CASSPGLQETQYF; CDR3 DNA: TGTGCCAGCAGCCCGGGACTCCAAGAGACCCAGTACTTC
clone size: NA; V gene: TRBV28; J gene: TRBJ2-2; D gene: TRBD1; CDR3 protein: CASSLGQGKNTGELFF; CDR3 DNA: TGTGCCAGCAGTTTGGGACAGGGGAAGAACACCGGGGAGCTGTTTTTT
clone size: NA; V gene: TRBV25-1; J gene: TRBJ2-3; D gene: NA; CDR3 protein: CASSELAGSTSSTDTQYF; CDR3 DNA: TGTGCCAGCAGTGAATTAGCAGGGTCCACCTCTAGCACAGATACGCAGTATTTT
clone size: NA; V gene: TRBV5-1; J gene: TRBJ1-3; D gene: TRBD1; CDR3 protein: CASSTGQGADTIYF; CDR3 DNA: TGCGCCAGCAGCACCGGACAGGGGGCGGACACCATATATTTT
clone size: NA; V gene: TRBV5-6; J gene: TRBJ1-4; D gene: NA; CDR3 protein: CASSLLDTTNEKLFF; CDR3 DNA: TGTGCCAGCAGCTTATTAGATACAACTAATGAAAAACTGTTTTTT
clone size: NA; V gene: TRBV9; J gene: TRBJ1-3; D gene: NA; CDR3 protein: CASSVGGTGNTIYF; CDR3 DNA: TGTGCCAGCAGCGTCGGGGGGACCGGAAACACCATATATTTT
clone size: NA; V gene: TRBV5-1; J gene: TRBJ1-1; D gene: NA; CDR3 protein: CASSREGTGHTEAFF; CDR3 DNA: TGCGCCAGCAGCAGGGAGGGGACGGGGCACACTGAAGCTTTCTTT
clone size: NA; V gene: TRBV18; J gene: TRBJ1-5; D gene: TRBD1; CDR3 protein: CASSPTQGPGQPQHF; CDR3 DNA: TGTGCCAGCTCACCAACACAGGGGCCCGGTCAGCCCCAGCATTTT
clone size: few; V gene: TRBV10-3; J gene: TRBJ1-2; D gene: NA; CDR3 protein: CAISGERSNGYTF; CDR3 DNA: TGTGCCATCAGTGGTGAAAGGAGCAACGGCTACACCTTC
clone size: NA; V gene: TRBV5-4; J gene: TRBJ2-1; D gene: TRBD2; CDR3 protein: CASSPGLDNEQFF; CDR3 DNA: TGTGCCAGCAGCCCGGGACTAGACAATGAGCAGTTCTTC
clone size: NA; V gene: TRBV5-1; J gene: TRBJ2-3; D gene: TRBD2; CDR3 protein: CASSQTSVTTTDTQYF; CDR3 DNA: TGCGCCAGCAGCCAGACTAGCGTTACCACCACAGATACGCAGTATTTT
clone size: few; V gene: TRBV9; J gene: TRBJ2-2; D gene: TRBD2; CDR3 protein: CASSAGTSGDTGELFF; CDR3 DNA: TGTGCCAGCAGCGCTGGGACTAGCGGGGACACCGGGGAGCTGTTTTTT
clone size: once; V gene: TRBV27; J gene: TRBJ2-1; D gene: TRBD2; CDR3 protein: CASSPRTSGSSSTGEQFF; CDR3 DNA: TGTGCCAGCAGTCCTCGGACTAGCGGGAGTTCATCAACTGGTGAGCAGTTCTTC